This entry lists 19 T cell receptor beta chains sequenced from one sample in a study of human T cells and chemical hapten exposure. The time point was: patch test 1, 2 weeks after DPC sensitization. Regarding treatment: therapeutic diphenylcyclopropenone sensitization with weekly scalp DPC. TCRdb analysed the RACE reads with MiXCR anew, one entry per CDR3 protein. The data show roughly 200,000 distinct CDR3 sequences, under 25% seen once. The specimen comprised whole blood, sampled in connection with sensitization to the hapten diphenylcyclopropenone (DPC). The receptors were sampled from a woman aged 50 to 60 with alopecia areata. Some clones in this sample may be carry-over from other donors' samples.

This clonotype appeared many times. This sequence joins TRBV5-5 and TRBJ2-1; D is unclear. V lost 4 bases and J 4 bases, leaving 15 bases between the germline ends. CDR1 is SGHKS and CDR2 is YYEKEE in the germline V gene (reference sequence). The CDR3 runs 15 residues. Written as DNA, the CDR3 is TGTGCCAGCAGCCCGCGACGGTTCGGGTACAATGAGCAGTTCTTC. Protein: CASSPRRFGYNEQFF.

This clonotype was observed a handful of times. The chain uses TRBV5-1 and TRBJ1-1; a weak D match, TRBD1 (5 bases). V shed 4 bases and J shed 12 bases, with 16 bases lying between them. Germline CDR1 is SGHRS and CDR2 is YFSETQ. The CDR3 extends over 12 amino acids. CDR3 protein: CASSADQGHPFF. For the CDR3, the DNA is TGCGCCAGCAGCGCCGATCAGGGCCATCCTTTCTTT. Combining the CDR3 with reference TRBV5-1 and TRBJ1-1 gives the whole variable domain KAGVTQTPRYLIKTRGQQVTLSCSPISGHRSVSWYQQTPGQGLQFLFEYFSETQRNKGNFPGRFSGRQFSNSRSEMNVSTLELGDSALYLCASSADQGHPFFGQGTRLTVV.

This chain connects TRBV20-1 to TRBJ2-1; 9 bases fit TRBD1. The germline CDR1 and CDR2 sequences are DFQATT and SNEGSKA (reference sequence). V shed 4 bases and J 7 bases; nucleotides not matched to a gene: 11. This CDR3 is built from 15 residues. The CDR3 sequence: CSAIPGTGNRNEQFF. DNA of the CDR3: TGCAGTGCTATCCCCGGGACAGGGAATCGGAATGAGCAGTTCTTC.

V gene TRBV28 combines with J gene TRBJ2-4, with D perhaps TRBD2 (6 bases). The V gene's germline CDR1 is MDHEN and CDR2 SYDVKM. The V gene lost 8 bases and the J gene lost 2 bases, with 16 bases spanning the gap. The CDR3 totals 15 residues. CDR3 coding DNA: TGTGCCAGCGGGGGGAGGTCGCCCCCCAAAAACATTCAGTACTTC. Amino acid sequence: CASGGRSPPKNIQYF.

This clonotype came up a few times. The chain links TRBV2 to TRBJ2-5, with 7 bases matching TRBD1. The V segment lost 6 bases and the J segment 1 base; nucleotides outside the gene matches: 2. The CDR3 spans 13 residues. Germline lookup yields CDR1 SNHLY and CDR2 FYNNEI. DNA of the CDR3: TGTGCCAGCAGCGGACAGGTCCAAGAGACCCAGTACTTC. It translates to CASSGQVQETQYF.

This clonotype was seen once. The chain joins TRBV5-5 to TRBJ2-1, with 7 bases matching TRBD1. This CDR3 has 16 amino acids. Germline trimming cut 4 bases from V and 8 bases from J; bases unmatched to any gene: 15. Per germline, CDR1 SGHKS and CDR2 YYEKEE (reference sequence). The CDR3 here is CASSHIPGQYPDEQFF. Here the CDR3 DNA reads TGTGCCAGCAGCCATATACCGGGACAGTACCCCGATGAGCAGTTCTTC.

The rearrangement joins TRBV20-1 to TRBJ2-3, with 7 nucleotides matching TRBD2. CDR3 size: 13 residues. Losses at the gene ends were 3 bases for V and 3 bases for J; bases not matched to a gene: 3. Germline V CDR1 and CDR2: DFQATT, SNEGSKA (reference sequence). CDR3 protein: CSASPGGTDTQYF. The CDR3 nucleotides are TGCAGTGCTAGCCCGGGAGGTACAGATACGCAGTATTTT.

This chain uses TRBV7-7 with TRBJ2-2, with D tentatively TRBD2 (6 bases). The CDR3 is 17 residues long. With 2 bases removed from V and 0 bases from J, the gap between germline ends came to 13 bases. Per the germline V gene, CDR1 is SSHAT and CDR2 is FNYEAQ (reference sequence). CDR3 coding DNA: TGTGCCAGCAGCTTACTGCCGGGAGCACCGAACACCGGGGAGCTGTTTTTT. This sequence encodes CASSLLPGAPNTGELFF.

The chain joins TRBV5-1 to TRBJ2-5, with D maybe TRBD1 (6 bases). The ends were cut back, 5 bases at V and 2 bases at J, with 16 bases in the middle. CDR1 is SGHRS and CDR2 is YFSETQ in the germline V gene. The CDR3 covers 15 residues. The chain's CDR3 is CASRLQRRGQETQYF. The CDR3 nucleotides read TGCGCCAGCAGGCTTCAGAGAAGGGGGCAAGAGACCCAGTACTTC. Based on the CDR3 plus reference TRBV5-1 and TRBJ2-5, the full variable domain is KAGVTQTPRYLIKTRGQQVTLSCSPISGHRSVSWYQQTPGQGLQFLFEYFSETQRNKGNFPGRFSGRQFSNSRSEMNVSTLELGDSALYLCASRLQRRGQETQYFGPGTRLLVL.

The V and J genes are TRBV5-1 and TRBJ2-1, with a possible D match to TRBD2 (5 bases). CDR1 is SGHRS and CDR2 is YFSETQ in the germline V gene. The V gene lost 2 bases and the J gene lost 5 bases, with 14 bases spanning the gap. The CDR3 is made up of 15 amino acids. CDR3 bases: TGCGCCAGCAGCTTTGGTTCGCGAGCGGACAATGAGCAGTTCTTC. It codes for CASSFGSRADNEQFF. The whole variable domain, remainder taken from reference TRBV5-1 and TRBJ2-1, is KAGVTQTPRYLIKTRGQQVTLSCSPISGHRSVSWYQQTPGQGLQFLFEYFSETQRNKGNFPGRFSGRQFSNSRSEMNVSTLELGDSALYLCASSFGSRADNEQFFGPGTRLTVL.

The chain combines TRBV3-1 with TRBJ1-6; D is perhaps TRBD1 (5 bases). Trimming left V 2 bases short and J 9 bases short, with 11 bases between. The CDR3 length is 14 residues. The germline CDR1 and CDR2 sequences are LGHDT and YNNKEL (reference sequence). CDR3 in DNA: TGTGCCAGCAGCCAATATGGGGCAGGTTCACCCCTCCACTTT. Translated: CASSQYGAGSPLHF.

This clonotype was seen more than once but under ten times. CDR3 loop: CASSPDLQGAGEKLFF. As DNA, the CDR3 is TGTGCCAGCTCACCGGACCTACAGGGGGCAGGTGAAAAACTGTTTTTT. This chain links TRBV18 with TRBJ1-4; TRBD1 agrees at 9 bases. Unmatched junction bases numbered 9, after V lost 3 bases and J lost 7 bases. The CDR3 loop spans 16 amino acids. Germline-derived CDR1 and CDR2 are KGHSH and LQKENI.

The rearrangement links TRBV6-1 to TRBJ2-7; tentatively, D is TRBD2 (6 bases). With 3 bases removed from V and 3 bases from J, the gap between germline ends came to 12 bases. Looked up from germline, CDR1 is MNHNS and CDR2 is SASEGT. There are 14 residues in the CDR3. This CDR3 reads CASSEYREIYEQYF. In DNA, the CDR3 is TGTGCCAGCAGTGAGTACCGGGAGATCTACGAGCAGTACTTC.

The J gene is TRBJ2-2, the V gene TRBV14; D is undetermined. Germline CDR1 and CDR2: SGHDN and FVKESK. The CDR3 totals 14 residues. V lost 2 bases and J lost 3, with 7 bases in between. CDR3 in amino acids: CASSQLPDTGELFF. The CDR3 DNA follows: TGTGCCAGCAGCCAATTACCAGACACCGGGGAGCTGTTTTTT.

This clonotype was observed a few times. The chain has TRBV20-1 and TRBJ1-2; D perhaps matches TRBD1 (6 bases). CDR3 length equals 13 residues. The V end lost 4 bases, the J end lost 5 bases, and 14 bases lay between the germline ends. Germline V gene data show CDR1 as DFQATT and CDR2 as SNEGSKA (reference sequence). CDR3 region: CSATTGIIYGYTF. In DNA, the CDR3 is TGCAGTGCTACTACAGGGATTATATATGGCTACACCTTC.

This clonotype has a handful of counts. The CDR3 coding sequence is TGCAGCGTATTAGTACTTGTGGATACGCAGTATTTT. Its protein product is CSVLVLVDTQYF. The J gene is TRBJ2-3, the V gene TRBV29-1; D unresolved. Germline CDR1 and CDR2: SQVTM and ANQGSEA. V was trimmed by 6 bases and J by 6 bases, leaving 13 bases between them. CDR3 length equals 12 residues.

This rearrangement joins TRBV7-9 to TRBJ2-2; 7 nucleotides agree with TRBD1. The J segment lost 9 bases and the V segment lost 5 bases, leaving 9 bases of the junction unmatched. Germline V gene sequence: CDR1 SEHNR, CDR2 FQNEAQ (reference sequence). CDR3 length equals 14 residues. CDR3 region: CASSPGGGPWELFF. The CDR3 nucleotides are TGTGCCAGCAGCCCAGGGGGTGGACCCTGGGAGCTGTTTTTT.

The chain carries TRBV18 and TRBJ1-4; D remains unclear. Trimming stripped 8 bases from V and 5 bases from J, with 15 bases between. Germline V gene sequence: CDR1 KGHSH, CDR2 LQKENI. The CDR3 is 14 residues long. CDR3 sequence: CASRPGSENEKLFF. The CDR3 bases are TGTGCCAGCCGTCCGGGATCCGAGAATGAAAAACTGTTTTTT.

This clonotype was picked up a small number of times. The chain carries TRBV5-4 and TRBJ2-7; the match to TRBD2 covers 8 bases. Germline V gene sequence: CDR1 SGHNT, CDR2 YYREEE (reference sequence). CDR3 length: 15 residues. J was trimmed by 4 bases and V by 4 bases; bases with no gene match: 10. The CDR3 DNA sequence: TGTGCCAGCAGCCCGGGAGGGCCCTCTGTTTACGAGCAGTACTTC. It codes for CASSPGGPSVYEQYF.